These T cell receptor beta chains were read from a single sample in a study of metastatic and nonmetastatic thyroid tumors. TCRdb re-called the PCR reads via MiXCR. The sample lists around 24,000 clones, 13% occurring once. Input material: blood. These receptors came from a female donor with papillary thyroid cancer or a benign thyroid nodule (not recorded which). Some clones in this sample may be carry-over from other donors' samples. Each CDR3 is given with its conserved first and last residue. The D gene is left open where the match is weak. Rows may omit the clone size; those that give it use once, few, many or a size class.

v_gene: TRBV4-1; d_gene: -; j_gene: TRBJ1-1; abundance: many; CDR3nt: TGCGCCAGCAGCGGGCGTCTGGGGGGAACTGAAGCTTTCTTT; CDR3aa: CASSGRLGGTEAFF
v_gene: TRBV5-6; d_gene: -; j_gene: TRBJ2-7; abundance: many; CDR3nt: TGTGCCAGCAGCTTAGGGGGTATCGGCTCCTACGAGCAGTACTTC; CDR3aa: CASSLGGIGSYEQYF
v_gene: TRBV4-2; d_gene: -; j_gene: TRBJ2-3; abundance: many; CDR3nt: TGTGCCAGCAGCGACAAAAGTAGCACAGATACGCAGTATTTT; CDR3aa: CASSDKSSTDTQYF
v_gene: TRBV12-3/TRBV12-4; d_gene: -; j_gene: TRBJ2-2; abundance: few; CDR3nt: TGTGCCAGCAGCTTGCCGACCCTATACACCGGGGAGCTGTTTTTT; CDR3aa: CASSLPTLYTGELFF
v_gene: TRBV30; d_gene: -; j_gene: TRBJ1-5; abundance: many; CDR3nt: TGTGCCTGGACCCTAACCGGACGTAATCAGCCCCAGCATTTT; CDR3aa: CAWTLTGRNQPQHF
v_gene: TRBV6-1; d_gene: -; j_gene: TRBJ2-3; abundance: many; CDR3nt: TGTGCCAGTGGAAAAGGACAGATGTACACAGATACGCAGTATTTT; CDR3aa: CASGKGQMYTDTQYF
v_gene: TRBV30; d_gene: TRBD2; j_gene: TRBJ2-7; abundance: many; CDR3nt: TGTGCCTGGAGTGTCCCCACTAGCGGCTCTAACCTTTACGAGCAGTACTTC; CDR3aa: CAWSVPTSGSNLYEQYF
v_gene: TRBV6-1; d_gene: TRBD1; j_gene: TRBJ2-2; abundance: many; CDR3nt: TGTGCCAGCGTACGGGACAGGGACCCCGGGGAGCTGTTTTTT; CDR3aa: CASVRDRDPGELFF
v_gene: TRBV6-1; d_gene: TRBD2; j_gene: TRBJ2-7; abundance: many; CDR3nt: TGTGCCAGCAGCAAGCCCCAGGTAGCGGGAGCGCTCGAGCAGTACTTC; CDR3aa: CASSKPQVAGALEQYF
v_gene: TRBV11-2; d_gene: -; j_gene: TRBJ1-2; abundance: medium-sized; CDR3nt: TGTGCCAGCAGCGCCGGACAGCCGGGCCTAAGTGGCTACACCTTC; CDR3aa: CASSAGQPGLSGYTF
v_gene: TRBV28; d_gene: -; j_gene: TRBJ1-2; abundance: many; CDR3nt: TGTGCCAGCAGTTTAAGTCGGGCTCTTACTAACTATGGCTACACCTTC; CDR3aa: CASSLSRALTNYGYTF
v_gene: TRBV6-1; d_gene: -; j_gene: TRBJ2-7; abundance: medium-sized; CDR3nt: TGTGCCAGCAGGGCACAGGGGGGGTCCTACGAGCAGTACTTC; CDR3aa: CASRAQGGSYEQYF
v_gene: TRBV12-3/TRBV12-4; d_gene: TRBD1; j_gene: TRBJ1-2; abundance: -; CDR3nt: TGTGCCAGCAGTCACGGACAGGGCGTCGGCTACACCTTC; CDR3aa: CASSHGQGVGYTF
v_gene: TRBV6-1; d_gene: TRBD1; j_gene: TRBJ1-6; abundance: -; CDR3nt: TGTGCCAGTAGTCCCGGGACAGGGGGTTCACCCCTCCACTTT; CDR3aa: CASSPGTGGSPLHF
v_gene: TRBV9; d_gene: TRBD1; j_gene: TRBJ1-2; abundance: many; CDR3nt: TGTGCCAGCAGCGGACGGGACAGGGGACCGGTGACCTTC; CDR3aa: CASSGRDRGPVTF
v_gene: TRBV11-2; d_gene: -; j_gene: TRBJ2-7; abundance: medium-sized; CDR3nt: TGTGCCAGCAGCTTATCGGGGCCATACGAGCAGTACTTC; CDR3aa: CASSLSGPYEQYF
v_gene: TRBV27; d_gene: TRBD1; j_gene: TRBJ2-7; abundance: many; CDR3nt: TGTGCCAGCAGTCCCCGGACAGGTTCCTACGAGCAGTACTTC; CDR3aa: CASSPRTGSYEQYF
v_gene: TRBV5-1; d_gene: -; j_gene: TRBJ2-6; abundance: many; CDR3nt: TGCGCCAGCAGCTTGGCCAGGGGGGTAGCTGGGGCCAACGTCCTGACTTTC; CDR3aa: CASSLARGVAGANVLTF
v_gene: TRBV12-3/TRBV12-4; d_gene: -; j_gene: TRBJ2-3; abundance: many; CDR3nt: TGTGCCAGCAGTTTAGGGCCCACAGATACGCAGTATTTT; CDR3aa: CASSLGPTDTQYF
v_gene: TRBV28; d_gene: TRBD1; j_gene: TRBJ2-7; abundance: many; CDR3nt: TGTGCCAGCAGCCGGGACAGGGTCTACGAGCAGTACTTC; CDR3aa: CASSRDRVYEQYF
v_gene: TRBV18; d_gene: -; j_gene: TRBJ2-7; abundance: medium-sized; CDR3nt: TGTGCCAGCTCACCATTGGCCTTGAGGGAGCAGTACTTC; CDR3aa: CASSPLALREQYF
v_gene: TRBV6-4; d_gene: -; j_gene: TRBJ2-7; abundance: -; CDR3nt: TGTGCCAGCAGGAAGCAACCCTACGAGCAGTACTTC; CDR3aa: CASRKQPYEQYF
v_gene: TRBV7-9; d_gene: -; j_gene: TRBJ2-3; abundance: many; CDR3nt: TGTGCCAGCAGCTTAGTCGGCTCTTACACAGATACGCAGTATTTT; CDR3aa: CASSLVGSYTDTQYF
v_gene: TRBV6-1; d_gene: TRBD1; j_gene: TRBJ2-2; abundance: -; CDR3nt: TGTGCCAGCAGACAACAGGGGAATCTCGGGGAGCTGTTTTTT; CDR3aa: CASRQQGNLGELFF
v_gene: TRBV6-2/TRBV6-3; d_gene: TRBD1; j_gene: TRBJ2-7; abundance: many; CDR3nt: TGTGCCAGCCGGACTGGGACAGGGAGCTACGAGCAGTACTTC; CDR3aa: CASRTGTGSYEQYF
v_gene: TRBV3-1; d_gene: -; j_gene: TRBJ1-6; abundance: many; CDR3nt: TGTGCCAGCAGCCTCGGACCGGATTCACCCCTCCACTTT; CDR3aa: CASSLGPDSPLHF
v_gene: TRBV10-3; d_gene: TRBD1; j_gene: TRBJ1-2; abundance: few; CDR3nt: TGTGCCATCAGTGACCCCGGACAGGGCTTTGGTGGCTACACCTTC; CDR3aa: CAISDPGQGFGGYTF
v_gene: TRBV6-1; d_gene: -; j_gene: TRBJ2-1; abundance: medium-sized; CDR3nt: TGTGCCAGCAGTGAAGACCTTTACAATGAGCAGTTCTTC; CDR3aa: CASSEDLYNEQFF
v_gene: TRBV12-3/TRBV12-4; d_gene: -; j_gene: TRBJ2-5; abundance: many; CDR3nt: TGTGCCAGCAGTTCCCGGGACACCCAAGAGACCCAGTACTTC; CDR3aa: CASSSRDTQETQYF
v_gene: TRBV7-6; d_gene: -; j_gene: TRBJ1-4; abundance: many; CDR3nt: TGTGCCAGCAGCTTAGGTGGGGGGGTCCATGAAAAACTGTTTTTT; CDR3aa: CASSLGGGVHEKLFF
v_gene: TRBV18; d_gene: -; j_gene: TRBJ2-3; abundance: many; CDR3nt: TGTGCCAGCTCACCACCACGGGACGGAACAGATACGCAGTATTTT; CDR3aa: CASSPPRDGTDTQYF
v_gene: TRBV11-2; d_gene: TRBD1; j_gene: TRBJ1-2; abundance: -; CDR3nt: TGTGCCAGCAGCGTATCCGGGACAGTCTATGGCTACACCTTC; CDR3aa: CASSVSGTVYGYTF
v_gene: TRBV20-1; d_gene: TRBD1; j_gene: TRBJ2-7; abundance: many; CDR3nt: TGCAGTGCTATCCTCGGGACAGGGGGGTACGAGCAGTACTTC; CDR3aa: CSAILGTGGYEQYF
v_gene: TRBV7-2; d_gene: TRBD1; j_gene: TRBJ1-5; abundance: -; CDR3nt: TGTGCCAGCAGCCCTAGCCGGGACAGGCTCTCGCATTTT; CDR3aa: CASSPSRDRLSHF
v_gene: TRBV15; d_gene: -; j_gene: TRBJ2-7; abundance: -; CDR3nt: TGTGCCACCAGCATAACCGTACAGAGCGAGCAGTACTTC; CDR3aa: CATSITVQSEQYF
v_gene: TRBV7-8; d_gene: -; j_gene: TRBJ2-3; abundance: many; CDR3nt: TGTGCCAGCAGCTTAGGTTCGCAGCGGTTAACAGATACGCAGTATTTT; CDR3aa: CASSLGSQRLTDTQYF
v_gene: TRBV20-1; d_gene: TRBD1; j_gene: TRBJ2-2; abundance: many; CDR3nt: TGCAGTGCTGGTCAGGGACAGGGGGGAACCGGGGAGCTGTTTTTT; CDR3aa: CSAGQGQGGTGELFF
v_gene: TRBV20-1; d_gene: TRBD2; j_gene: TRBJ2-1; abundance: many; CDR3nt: TGCAGTGCAGCGGGGTTTCGGCAATTCAATGAGCAGTTCTTC; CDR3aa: CSAAGFRQFNEQFF
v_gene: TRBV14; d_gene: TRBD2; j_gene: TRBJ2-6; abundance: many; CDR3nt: TGTGCCAGCAGCATAACTAGCGGGAGGGCCTCTGGGGCCAACGTCCTGACTTTC; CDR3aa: CASSITSGRASGANVLTF
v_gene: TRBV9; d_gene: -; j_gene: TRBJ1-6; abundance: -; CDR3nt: TGTGTCAGCAGCGTACAGGACCGCTCACCCTTCCACTTT; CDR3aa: CVSSVQDRSPFHF
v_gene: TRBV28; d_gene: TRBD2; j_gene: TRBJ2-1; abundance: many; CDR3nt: TGTGCCAGCAGGGCTAGCGGGAGGATGACCTACAATGAGCAGTTCTTC; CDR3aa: CASRASGRMTYNEQFF
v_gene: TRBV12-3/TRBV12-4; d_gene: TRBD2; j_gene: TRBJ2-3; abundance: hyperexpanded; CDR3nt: TGTGCCAGCAGTTTAGAGCGGGAGGGGTCACGCACAGATACGCAGTATTTT; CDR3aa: CASSLEREGSRTDTQYF
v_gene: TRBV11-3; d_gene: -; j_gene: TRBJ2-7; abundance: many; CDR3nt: TGTGCCAGCAGCTTAAGTCAGGGGCCAACCGGGGGCGAGCAGTACTTC; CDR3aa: CASSLSQGPTGGEQYF
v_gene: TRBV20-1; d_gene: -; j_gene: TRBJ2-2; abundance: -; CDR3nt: TGCAGTGCTTTGGGAGAACCGAACACCGGGGAGCAGTTTTTT; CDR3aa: CSALGEPNTGEQFF
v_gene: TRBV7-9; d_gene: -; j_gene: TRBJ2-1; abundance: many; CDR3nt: TGTGCCAGCCAGTCCCCAGACGTATCCTTTGGGGAGCAGTTCTTC; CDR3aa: CASQSPDVSFGEQFF
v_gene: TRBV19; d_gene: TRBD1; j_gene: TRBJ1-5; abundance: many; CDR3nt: TGTGCCAGTAGTGGGCAGGGGGGACGATATCAGCCCCAGCATTTT; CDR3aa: CASSGQGGRYQPQHF
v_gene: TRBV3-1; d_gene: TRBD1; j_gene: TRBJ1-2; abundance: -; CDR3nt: TGTACCAGCAGCCAGGACAGGCTGTTCGGCTACACCTTC; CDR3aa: CTSSQDRLFGYTF
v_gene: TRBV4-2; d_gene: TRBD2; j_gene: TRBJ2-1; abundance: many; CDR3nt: TGTGCCAGCAGCCAAGATTGGGCTAGCGGGAGAAATGAGCAGTTCTTC; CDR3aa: CASSQDWASGRNEQFF
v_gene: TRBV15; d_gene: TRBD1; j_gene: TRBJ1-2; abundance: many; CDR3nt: TGTGCCACCAGCAGGTCACAGGGGACCTATGGCTACACCTTC; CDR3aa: CATSRSQGTYGYTF
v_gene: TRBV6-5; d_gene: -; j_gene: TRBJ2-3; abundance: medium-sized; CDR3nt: TGTGCCAGCAGTTACTCGTACGGGCGGGAAGATACGCAGTATTTT; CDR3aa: CASSYSYGREDTQYF
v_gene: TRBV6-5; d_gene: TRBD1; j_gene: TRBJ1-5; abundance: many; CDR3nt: TGTGCCAGCAGTTACTCAGGGGGCGCCGATCAGCCCCAGCATTTT; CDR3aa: CASSYSGGADQPQHF
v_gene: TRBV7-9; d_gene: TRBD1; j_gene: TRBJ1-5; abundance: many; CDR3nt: TGTGCCAGCAGTCCTGGACAGGGCGCGTATCAGCCCCAGCATTTT; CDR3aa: CASSPGQGAYQPQHF
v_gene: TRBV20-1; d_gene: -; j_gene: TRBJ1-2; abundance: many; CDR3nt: TGCAGTGCTAGAGAATTGCGGGGGGTCGGGGACTATGGCTACACCTTC; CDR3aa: CSARELRGVGDYGYTF
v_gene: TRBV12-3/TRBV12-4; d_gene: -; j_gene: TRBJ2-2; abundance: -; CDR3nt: TGTGCCAGCAGTTCAGGCTTAGCCGTAGCCTCCGGGGAGCTGTTTTTT; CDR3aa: CASSSGLAVASGELFF
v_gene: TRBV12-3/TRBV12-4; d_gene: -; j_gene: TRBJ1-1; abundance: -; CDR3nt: TGTGCCAGCAGGAAGAAGAGTGAAGCTATCTTT; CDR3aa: CASRKKSEAIF
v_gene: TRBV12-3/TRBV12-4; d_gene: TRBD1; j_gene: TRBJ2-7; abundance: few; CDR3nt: TGTGCCAGCAGTTTGGACAGGGGGCATACCTACGAGCAGTACTTC; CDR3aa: CASSLDRGHTYEQYF
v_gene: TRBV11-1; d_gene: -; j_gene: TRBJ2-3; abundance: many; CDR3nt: TGTGCCAGCAGCTGGGGGTCTTCGAGCGAACGTCCCGGGGATACGCAGTATTTT; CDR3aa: CASSWGSSSERPGDTQYF
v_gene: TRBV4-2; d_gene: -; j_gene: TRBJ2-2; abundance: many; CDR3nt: TGTGCCAGCAGCCAACCTTACACAGGGTACACCGGGGAGCTGTTTTTT; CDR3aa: CASSQPYTGYTGELFF
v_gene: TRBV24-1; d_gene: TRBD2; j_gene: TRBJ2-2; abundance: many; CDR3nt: TGTGCCACCAGTGACCCCGGACTAGCGGGAGGCGGGGAGCTGTTTTTT; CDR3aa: CATSDPGLAGGGELFF
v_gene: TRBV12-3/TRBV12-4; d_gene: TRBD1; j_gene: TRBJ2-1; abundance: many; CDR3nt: TGTGCCAGCAGGGACAGGGGACACAATGAGCAGTTCTTC; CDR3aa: CASRDRGHNEQFF